The clone carrying this T cell receptor beta chain was seen a handful of times. The antigen is undetermined. The CDR3 extends over 15 amino acids. The J segment lost 11 bases and the V segment lost 5 bases, leaving 14 bases of the junction unmatched. Germline-derived CDR1 and CDR2 are SGHVS and FQNEAQ. The data belong to a study of regulatory T cells in long-lasting Graves disease. Study conclusions and caveats: Thyroid tissue was not studied; only peripheral blood was.

Time point denoted: newly diagnosed GD, antithyroid drugs for less than 3 months. RNA extracted from PBMCs served as the sequencing template. The collection involved drawing 8 to 9 milliliters of peripheral blood into EDTA tubes. Researchers made TCR beta libraries by using iRepertoire HTBI primers and running Arm-PCR on CDR3 regions. TCRdb recomputed calls from the multiplex PCR reads with MiXCR, one row per CDR3 protein. The data hold 600,000 to 650,000 distinct CDR3 sequences, with 15% to 20% observed a single time. The sample also formed part of further work on T cells in Graves' hyperthyroidism and ophthalmopathy. That paper notes: Reasons for excluding patients were uncontrolled infection, other autoimmune disease, pregnancy or lactation. A first-round RT-PCR of the TCR CDR3 used the HTBI primer set.

Sequencing used peripheral blood mononuclear cells (PBMCs), obtained at new diagnosis, from a patient treated with antithyroid drugs. The V and J genes are TRBV7-8 and TRBJ2-7; 11 bases fit TRBD1. This clonotype was obtained from a woman aged 30 to 39 with Graves disease. The CDR3 nucleotides read TGTGCCAGCAGCGGACCCGGGACAGGGGGTTTATGGAAGTACTTC. Translating it yields CASSGPGTGGLWKYF.